The rows below give T cell receptor beta chains drawn from one sample of a study of cytomegalovirus exposure and HLA in healthy donors. Sequenced by immunoSEQ multiplex PCR; TCRdb stores in-frame clones only, minus some. The repertoire has over 150,000 clones, 75% to 90% of them found once; the top ten carry around 0.69%. Sequenced sample: PBMCs. Receptors originate from a boy younger than 18 in good health and CMV-seronegative. The CDR3 runs from the conserved cysteine through the conserved F or W. The order of the fields is V gene, clone size, CDR3 protein. Clone size appears in some rows only: once, few, many, or a class for an expanded clone.

V: TRBV9
size: few
CDR3: CASSGSLGSVAFF

V: TRBV5-6
size: .
CDR3: CASSQIGQGSFSGANVLTF

V: TRBV7-9
size: .
CDR3: CSSSFGGQGYNEQFF

V: TRBV6-1
size: .
CDR3: CASSGGPWDGYTF

V: TRBV28
size: .
CDR3: CASSFGQEDQPQHF

V: TRBV4-1
size: .
CDR3: CASSPNDGSRLQETQYF

V: TRBV5-4
size: .
CDR3: CASSLLAGLGTGQRYGYTF

V: TRBV19
size: .
CDR3: CASTPRSYNEQFF

V: TRBV5-6
size: .
CDR3: CASRTTSGGSDTQYF

V: TRBV2
size: .
CDR3: CASSEREAPGPYNSPLHF

V: TRBV6-6
size: .
CDR3: CASIGGWTNTEAFF

V: TRBV19
size: .
CDR3: CASSPGTSGSYEQYF

V: TRBV25-1
size: .
CDR3: CASSEFRTGITDTQYF

V: TRBV6-5
size: few
CDR3: CASSRRGLGTEAFF

V: TRBV5-6
size: .
CDR3: CASSVRGQISATEAFF

V: TRBV7-2
size: .
CDR3: CASSLRQGAANEQYF

V: TRBV2
size: .
CDR3: CASSGGTGGPTRYF

V: TRBV6-1
size: .
CDR3: CASSELAAVDEQYF

V: TRBV9
size: .
CDR3: CASSVGGTAANYGYTF

V: TRBV14
size: .
CDR3: CASSRMDTRGLRDNEKLFF

V: TRBV7-3
size: .
CDR3: CASSSAGQGIGGYTF

V: TRBV2
size: .
CDR3: CASSVLSVSYEQYF

V: TRBV25-1
size: .
CDR3: CASSDPGERGTGELFF

V: TRBV21-1
size: .
CDR3: CASSVRGNYGYTF

V: TRBV5-1
size: .
CDR3: CASSLEAGQDGYTF

V: TRBV2
size: .
CDR3: CAMDNILWYGYTF

V: TRBV11-3
size: .
CDR3: CASSLAGGLADTQYF

V: TRBV5-1
size: .
CDR3: CASSLLGGGNHNEKLFF

V: TRBV16
size: few
CDR3: CASSQSTGQPYEQYF

V: TRBV7-2
size: .
CDR3: CASSLGAGDNQPQHF

V: TRBV11-3
size: .
CDR3: CASSFVDRENTIYF

V: TRBV6-5
size: .
CDR3: CASSPGTFGGYTF

V: TRBV6-5
size: .
CDR3: CASSYRQGDTEAFF

V: TRBV7-2
size: .
CDR3: CASSLSRQGGSEKLFF

V: TRBV10-3
size: once
CDR3: CAISVGRGYEQYF

V: TRBV6-1
size: few
CDR3: CASSELTGASYEQYF

V: TRBV6-1
size: .
CDR3: CASSGAWGTYNEQFF

V: TRBV11-2
size: once
CDR3: CASSFNPQGYEQYF

V: TRBV7-2
size: .
CDR3: CASSRGQGVRYEQYF

V: TRBV30
size: few
CDR3: CAWSRGADYNEQFF

V: TRBV29-1
size: .
CDR3: CSVEVEAAFF

V: TRBV29-1
size: .
CDR3: CSVIRDSYGYTF

V: TRBV21-1
size: .
CDR3: CASSIRGQGQPQHF

V: TRBV6-4
size: .
CDR3: CASSETSGGQETQYF

V: TRBV27
size: .
CDR3: CASRRTGDDQPQHF

V: TRBV6-5
size: few
CDR3: CASSFRTGLGQQYF

V: TRBV6-1
size: .
CDR3: CASSLTGVGEKLFF

V: TRBV7-3
size: .
CDR3: CASSLAANTGELFF